What follows are 30 T cell receptor beta chains derived from one specimen sequenced in a study of T-cell memory formation after mild COVID-19. MiXCR was run by TCRdb on the 5' RACE reads, yielding one entry per CDR3 protein. Of fewer than 350,000 distinct CDR3 sequences listed, under 20% are singletons. The sample comprised PBMCs or a T cell subset sorted from them (not recorded which). The receptors originated from a man aged 18 to 30 who had mild COVID-19 (a few samples of this study predate the infection). Cell type and time point are not known.

The J gene is TRBJ2-3, the V gene TRBV15; 7 nucleotides agree with TRBD1. After removal of 6 bases from V and 0 bases from J, the junction contained 9 bases not matched to a gene. CDR3 length equals 16 residues. Germline V lookup: CDR1 LNHNV, CDR2 YYDKDF (reference sequence). CDR3 amino acids: CATRGVRGQSTDTQYF. The CDR3 DNA follows: TGTGCCACCAGGGGGGTGAGGGGGCAAAGCACAGATACGCAGTATTTT.

This clonotype has at least ten counts. The chain has TRBV12-3 or TRBV12-4 and TRBJ1-1, with D unclear. This CDR3 has 14 residues. V dropped 5 bases and J dropped 1 base, with 11 bases sitting between them. The DNA for the CDR3 is TGTGCCAGCAGTCGGGAGTATTCGAACACTGAAGCTTTCTTT. It encodes CASSREYSNTEAFF.

This clonotype was picked up a small number of times. The rearrangement uses TRBV20-1 and TRBJ2-7, with 9 bases that match TRBD1. The germline gives CDR1 DFQATT, CDR2 SNEGSKA (reference sequence). V was clipped by 4 bases and J by 2 bases; unmatched bases: 3. This CDR3 comprises 13 residues. The CDR3 is CSAIGQGTYEQYV. CDR3 DNA: TGCAGTGCTATCGGACAGGGGACCTACGAGCAGTACGTC.

The chain has TRBV6-2 or TRBV6-3 and TRBJ1-3; D remains ambiguous. Trimming removed 9 bases at V and 2 bases at J, with 8 bases between. Germline loops: CDR1 MNHEY, CDR2 SVGEGT. CDR3 length: 12 residues. This chain's CDR3 is CARGQAGNTIYF. CDR3 DNA: TGTGCCAGAGGGCAAGCTGGAAACACCATATATTTT.

The chain combines TRBV11-1 with TRBJ2-2; D unresolved. CDR1 and CDR2 (germline): SGHAT, FQDESV (reference sequence). This CDR3 comprises 16 residues. Trimming removed 6 bases from V and 1 base from J, with 15 bases in between. CDR3 bases: TGTGCCAGCAGGGCTTCCGAGAGCCAGAACACCGGGGAGCTGTTTTTT. It encodes CASRASESQNTGELFF.

This clonotype has more than one count but fewer than ten. This rearrangement joins TRBV7-9 to TRBJ1-1; D is possibly TRBD1 (5 bases). The CDR3 contains 16 residues. Trimming took 2 bases from V and 1 from J, leaving 14 bases between them. Germline V gives CDR1 SEHNR, CDR2 FQNEAQ (reference sequence). The CDR3 DNA is TGTGCCAGCAGCTTATCGGCCCAGGGCAGGAACACTGAAGCTTTCTTT. Its protein is CASSLSAQGRNTEAFF.

The genes are TRBV4-2 and TRBJ2-2; D is unresolved. CDR3 length: 17 amino acids. V lost 0 bases and J lost 8, with 19 bases in between. The germline V gene has CDR1 LGHNA and CDR2 YNFKEQ. The CDR3, as DNA: TGTGCCAGCAGCCAAGAAAGTGCGGTCCGAGTTGCGGGGGAGCTGTTTTTT. This codes for CASSQESAVRVAGELFF.

This clonotype has more than one count but fewer than ten. J is TRBJ2-3 and V is TRBV12-3 or TRBV12-4; tentatively, D is TRBD1 (6 bases). Trimming shortened V by 6 bases and J by 8 bases, and 15 bases separated the two germline ends. The CDR3 consists of 13 residues. The CDR3 sequence: CASRAQGGGTQYF. In DNA form, the CDR3 reads TGTGCCAGCAGAGCCCAAGGGGGTGGTACGCAGTATTTT.

This clonotype was observed a few times. The rearrangement uses TRBV4-2 and TRBJ1-2, with D unresolved. Trimming shortened V by 4 bases and J by 3 bases, and 21 bases separated the two germline ends. This CDR3 region has 17 residues. The germline V gene has CDR1 LGHNA and CDR2 YNFKEQ. The CDR3 DNA reads TGTGCCAGCAGCCGTCCGGTCCGGGGAAGGAATGACTATGGCTACACCTTC. It yields the protein CASSRPVRGRNDYGYTF.

The chain has TRBV9 and TRBJ1-1; D ambiguous. With 0 bases removed from V and 4 bases from J, the gap between germline ends came to 16 bases. This CDR3 spans 16 amino acids. Germline values: CDR1 SGDLS, CDR2 YYNGEE. The CDR3 sequence is CASSVVYRRFRTEAFF. The DNA of the CDR3 is TGTGCCAGCAGCGTAGTCTATCGCCGGTTTCGCACTGAAGCTTTCTTT.

There are many counts of this clonotype. The chain employs TRBV20-1 and TRBJ2-1; perhaps TRBD2 as D (5 bases). V was trimmed by 1 base and J by 5 bases, leaving 12 bases between them. The CDR3 covers 14 residues. Looked up from germline, CDR1 is DFQATT and CDR2 is SNEGSKA (reference sequence). This CDR3 reads CSARGLRANNEQFF. CDR3 coding DNA: TGCAGTGCTAGAGGATTGCGGGCTAACAATGAGCAGTTCTTC.

For the CDR3, the DNA is TGTGCCAGCAACGCGGGACTAGCGGGGGGCGATACGCAGTATTTT. This sequence encodes CASNAGLAGGDTQYF. V is TRBV3-1 and J is TRBJ2-3; 15 bases are shared with TRBD2. V trimming: 7 bases; J trimming: 6 bases; junction bases outside the gene matches: 5. The V gene's germline CDR1 is LGHDT and CDR2 YNNKEL (reference sequence). The CDR3 is 15 residues long.

The genes are TRBV15 and TRBJ2-1; 9 positions agree with TRBD1. Looked up from germline, CDR1 is LNHNV and CDR2 is YYDKDF (reference sequence). Trimming at V came to 3 bases and at J to 4 bases, leaving 1 base not matched to a gene. The CDR3 loop spans 14 amino acids. CDR3 in DNA: TGTGCCACCAGCAGGACAGGGGGTTACAATGAGCAGTTCTTC. It specifies CATSRTGGYNEQFF.

This clonotype was found a few times. This chain uses TRBV5-1 with TRBJ1-2, with 11 bases identical to TRBD1. The junction had 8 bases not matched to a gene; V was cut back by 2 bases and J by 8 bases. Germline loops: CDR1 SGHRS, CDR2 YFSETQ. The CDR3 is 15 residues long. The chain's CDR3 is CASSLAGTGGRGYTF. The CDR3, as DNA: TGCGCCAGCAGCTTAGCCGGGACAGGGGGTAGAGGCTACACCTTC.

The chain carries TRBV11-2 and TRBJ2-7; 7 bases are shared with TRBD2. Germline V CDR1 and CDR2: SGHAT, FQNNGV. After removal of 3 bases from V and 5 bases from J, the junction contained 7 bases not matched to a gene. The CDR3 extends over 14 amino acids. This CDR3 reads CASSFRDYIDEQYF. Written as DNA, the CDR3 is TGTGCCAGCAGCTTCCGGGACTACATAGACGAGCAGTACTTC. The full variable domain, completed using reference TRBV11-2 and TRBJ2-7, is EAGVAQSPRYKIIEKRQSVAFWCNPISGHATLYWYQQILGQGPKLLIQFQNNGVVDDSQLPKDRFSAERLKGVDSTLKIQPAKLEDSAVYLCASSFRDYIDEQYFGPGTRLTVT.

This clonotype has just a few counts. V gene TRBV4-3 combines with J gene TRBJ2-5, with a tentative D call TRBD2 (6 bases). This CDR3 is built from 15 residues. Trimming pared 4 bases from V and 4 bases from J, leaving 16 bases between. In germline, CDR1 is LGHNA, CDR2 YSLEER. Here the CDR3 DNA reads TGCGCCAGCAGCCCAGAGGTAGCGGTATTAGAGACCCAGTACTTC. Residues: CASSPEVAVLETQYF.

The rearrangement links TRBV6-4 to TRBJ2-3, with 10 bases matching TRBD2. V shed 4 bases and J 2 bases; nucleotides not matched to a gene: 3. The germline V gene has CDR1 MRHNA and CDR2 SNTAGT. This CDR3 spans 15 amino acids. CDR3 coding DNA: TGTGCCAGCAGTGCGAGCGGGGGGGCCACAGATACGCAGTATTTT. This gives the protein CASSASGGATDTQYF.

This clonotype showed up just a few times. This chain connects TRBV10-2 to TRBJ2-5; possible D gene TRBD2, 5 bases. V gave up 3 bases and J gave up 2 bases, with 10 bases separating them. Germline CDR1 reads WSHSY; CDR2 reads SAAADI. The CDR3 spans 14 residues. CDR3 DNA: TGCGCCAGCAGTGAAAGCGGCAGACAAGAGACCCAGTACTTC. Translating it yields CASSESGRQETQYF.

The V call is TRBV28, the J call TRBJ1-6; weak D call: TRBD1 (5 bases). Trimming removed 6 bases from V and 6 bases from J, with 12 bases in between. The CDR3 extends over 14 amino acids. Per the germline V gene, CDR1 is MDHEN and CDR2 is SYDVKM. Here the CDR3 DNA reads TGTGCCAGCAGGGGGGGACCGATTAATTCACCCCTCCACTTT. Protein sequence: CASRGGPINSPLHF.

This clonotype was seen a handful of times. The chain recombines TRBV4-2 with TRBJ1-6; 9 bases are a match to TRBD1. Unmatched junction bases numbered 7, after V lost 0 bases and J lost 10 bases. This CDR3 has 16 residues. CDR1 and CDR2 (germline): LGHNA, YNFKEQ. The CDR3 reads CASSQDRGTGRSPLHF. Written as DNA, the CDR3 is TGTGCCAGCAGCCAAGATCGCGGGACAGGGCGGTCACCCCTCCACTTT.

CDR3 sequence reads: CASSDRKGLSGYTF. CDR3 nucleotides: TGTGCCAGCAGTGATCGGAAGGGGTTGTCTGGCTACACCTTC. The chain employs TRBV2 and TRBJ1-2; tentatively, D is TRBD1 (5 bases). The CDR3 is made up of 14 amino acids. V was shortened by 3 bases and J by 7 bases, with 15 bases between the two germline ends. Germline V gene lookup returns CDR1 SNHLY and CDR2 FYNNEI.

This clonotype has only a few counts. The genes are TRBV6-1 and TRBJ1-4, with 7 bases fitting TRBD1. Trimming took 6 bases from V and 5 from J; bases not matched to a gene: 9. Germline loops: CDR1 MNHNS, CDR2 SASEGT. This CDR3 is built from 15 residues. CDR3 sequence (DNA): TGTGCCAGCAGGCCCAGACAGGGCGCAAATGAAAAACTGTTTTTT. Translation: CASRPRQGANEKLFF.

This clonotype was counted a few times. The rearrangement joins TRBV20-1 to TRBJ2-2; D is perhaps TRBD1 (6 bases). CDR1 DFQATT and CDR2 SNEGSKA come from the germline V gene (reference sequence). The ends were cut back, 6 bases at V and 1 base at J, with 12 bases in the middle. The CDR3 is 14 residues long. CDR3 in DNA: TGCAGTGCCGGGGACATTAAGAACACCGGGGAGCTGTTTTTT. Protein sequence: CSAGDIKNTGELFF.

The sample holds a few counts of this clonotype. The V call is TRBV7-2, the J call TRBJ2-2; no clear D gene. The CDR3 is 12 residues long. The germline V and J ends were trimmed by 4 bases and 5 bases, with 5 bases remaining between them. Germline CDR1 SGHTA, CDR2 FQGNSA. In nucleotides, the CDR3 is TGTGCCAGCAGCTGGGCGACCGGGGAGCTGTTTTTT. Translated, it gives CASSWATGELFF.

The chain carries TRBV7-9 and TRBJ2-5; D is perhaps TRBD2 (6 bases). The germline V gene has CDR1 SEHNR and CDR2 FQNEAQ (reference sequence). The CDR3 sequence is 15 residues long. V lost 3 bases and J lost 4, with 15 bases in between. CDR3 loop: CASSLAGRSRETQYF. CDR3 nucleotides: TGTGCCAGCAGCTTGGCGGGACGGAGCCGAGAGACCCAGTACTTC.

This clonotype showed up just a few times. The genes are TRBV28 and TRBJ1-6; D is possibly TRBD1 (6 bases). CDR1 is MDHEN and CDR2 is SYDVKM in the germline V gene. This CDR3 is 13 amino acids long. V lost 2 bases and J lost 11, with 10 bases in between. The CDR3 bases are TGTGCCAGCAGTTTAGCAGGGGCGCCACCCCTCCACTTT. This codes for CASSLAGAPPLHF.

The chain combines TRBV20-1 with TRBJ2-3, with D possibly TRBD2 on 6 matching bases. The germline V gene has CDR1 DFQATT and CDR2 SNEGSKA (reference sequence). CDR3 size: 17 residues. Trimming took off 2 bases at V and 0 bases at J, with 18 bases between the two ends. CDR3 residues: CSARIPRAGGSTDTQYF. The CDR3 DNA sequence: TGCAGTGCTAGAATCCCCAGGGCAGGAGGGAGCACAGATACGCAGTATTTT.

The chain employs TRBV18 and TRBJ1-2, with TRBD1 matching over 9 bases. There are 15 residues in the CDR3. After removal of 3 bases from V and 0 bases from J, the junction contained 2 bases not matched to a gene. Germline CDR1 reads KGHSH; CDR2 reads LQKENI. The CDR3 loop is CASSPGQGPNYGYTF. The CDR3 nucleotides are TGTGCCAGCTCACCTGGACAGGGGCCTAACTATGGCTACACCTTC.

The chain recombines TRBV3-1 with TRBJ2-7, with TRBD2 identical over 7 bases. Germline V lookup: CDR1 LGHDT, CDR2 YNNKEL (reference sequence). CDR3 length: 14 residues. Trimming removed 0 bases from V and 6 bases from J; junction bases left unmatched: 5. CDR3 nucleotides: TGTGCCAGCAGCCAAGACGGACTAGGGGTCGAGCAGTACTTC. Its protein is CASSQDGLGVEQYF.

This chain uses TRBV12-3 or TRBV12-4 with TRBJ2-3; TRBD1 or TRBD2 may be the D gene (5 bases each). Trimming removed 7 bases from V and 6 bases from J, with 20 bases in between. This CDR3 has 15 residues. This CDR3 reads CASKSPGTFPDTQYF. CDR3 nucleotide sequence: TGTGCCAGCAAATCTCCGGGGACCTTCCCCGATACGCAGTATTTT.